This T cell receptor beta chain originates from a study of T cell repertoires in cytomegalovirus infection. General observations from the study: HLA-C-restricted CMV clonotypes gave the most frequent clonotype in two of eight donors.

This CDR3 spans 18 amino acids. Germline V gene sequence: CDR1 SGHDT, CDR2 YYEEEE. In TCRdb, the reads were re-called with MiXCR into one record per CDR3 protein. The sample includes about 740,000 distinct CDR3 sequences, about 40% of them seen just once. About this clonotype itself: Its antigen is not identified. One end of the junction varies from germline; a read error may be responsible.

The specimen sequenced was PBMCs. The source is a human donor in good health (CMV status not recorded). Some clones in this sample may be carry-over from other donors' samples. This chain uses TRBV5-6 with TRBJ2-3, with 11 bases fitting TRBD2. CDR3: CASSFPRLAGRNTVTQYF. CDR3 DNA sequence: TGTGCCAGCAGCTTCCCAAGACTAGCGGGGCGTAACACAGTTACGCAGTATTTT.